This T cell receptor (beta chain) was sequenced in a study of blood T cells in healthy people across ages (dated by TCRdb to between 2014 and 2017). With respect to the entire study: In model experiments, roughly one uniquely barcoded TCR beta cDNA molecule per two T cells was captured by template switching. Using the same blood draw, the study looked at two additional independent replicas of 1 million unique cDNA reads for two donors, one aged 18 to 30 and the other aged 80 or older. The donors were divided into four age groups: young (average around 16 years), middle-aged (roughly 40), aged (62) and long-lived (about 80). To track age-related changes in TCR beta repertoire diversity, the study relied on deep sequencing normalized with unique cDNA molecular identifiers.

What the research found in general, with its limitations: Estimates of total diversity from one million sequenced T cells were regarded as lower bounds and underestimates. Donor CMV infection status was unknown, potentially confounding age-related changes in expanded clonotypes. Compared with the aged group, more naive CD4+ T cells, fewer expanded clones and increased TCR diversity were shown by the long-lived group, suggesting age selection. Bulk unsorted PBMC profiling prevented conclusive comparison of naive and antigen-experienced compartments. Observed TCR beta diversity per million T cells fell roughly linearly with age, and a significant reduction was already apparent by age roughly 40. The percentage of naive T cells measured by flow cytometry correlated strongly with observed TCR beta diversity.

Notes on this clonotype: Its antigen specificity is not known. The input lacks base qualities; no much larger clone sits a single base away.

V is pared back by 2 bases and J by 7 bases, with 6 bases lying between the germline termini. The CDR3 spans 12 residues, from the cysteine through the phenylalanine. Only the CDR3 DNA is retained, 36 bases long and in frame from the first base. Donors were under 40 systemically healthy Caucasian individuals from Russia aged roughly 6 to 90 years. Each donor gave 8 to 10 milliliters of peripheral blood, collected into EDTA-treated Vacutainer tubes. PBMCs were isolated by Ficoll-Paque density-gradient centrifugation, with at least 6 million obtained per sample. Trizol reagent was used to extract total RNA from PBMCs, with at least 5.5 micrograms per sample. For every donor, flow cytometry on a PBMC aliquot measured the percentage of naive CD45RAhigh/CD27high T cells. Receptor amplification or capture employed 5' RACE. Instrument used: Illumina HiSeq 2500. A second PCR of roughly 6 to 11 cycles was run with a J-beta primer mix and a sample-barcoded 5' primer. Each TCR beta cDNA molecule received a unique molecular identifier from a template-switch 5' adaptor carrying 12 random nucleotides. At least 2.5 million CDR3-containing paired-end reads were obtained from each sample. All of the RNA was converted into first-strand cDNA using the Mint cDNA synthesis kit, with a TRBC-specific oligonucleotide serving as the primer. Following uracil-DNA glycosylase treatment, all cDNA underwent a first 18-cycle PCR with the universal primers M1SS and BC2_uni_R. As for the authors' bioinformatics: Normalization of each sample was performed by random selection of 1 million high-quality reads, each carrying a distinct molecular identifier. Reads with shared molecular identifiers were discarded instead of being binned into consensus sequences. MiTCR, set to a Q25 quality threshold and the strictest error-elimination algorithm, was used for CDR3 identification, clonotype clustering and error correction. Lower-bound total TCR beta diversity was estimated with a nonparametric unseen species model using Euler transformation. TCRdb reworked the public reads: Q25 trimming with fastp, MiXCR clone assembly, productive beta chains retained. Rows matching on CDR3 protein sequence are summarized as one entry with the most common DNA and genes. The V and J calls reflect TCRdb's pipeline rather than the authors' work. Here the sample has more than 450,000 distinct CDR3 sequences; about 28% occur a single time. In total, the top ten clones hold approximately 3.6% of the sample.

This same sample was also taken into another study, of T cells of mothers and their children. As the second study states: Donors were nine systemically healthy Caucasian individuals: three mothers and their six children. cDNA synthesis consumed the entire amount of extracted RNA, loaded at approximately 1.6 ug RNA in each 15 ul reaction. Sample barcodes and 2-4 random nucleotides were added via the M1S primer in the second PCR. Each mother yielded over 8.5 million TCR beta CDR3 reads and each child 2.5 million to 3 million reads. Thymic selection similarly shapes TCR recombination output in related and unrelated pairs, with minor effect from inherited differences. Related mother-child pairs always showed normalized repertoire overlap that was slightly higher than in unrelated mother-child pairs, though the difference was never significant. With a sensitivity of about 100 clones per million clonotypes, no persistent microchimeric T cell clones were detected. Deep NGS was used in the study to compare the TCR beta repertoires of mothers and children and to look for features that separate related mother-child pairs from unrelated individuals. The mean age was about 37 +/- 4 years for the mothers and around 11 +/- 4 years for the children. After adapters were ligated using NEBNext reagents, the libraries underwent 100+100 nt paired-end sequencing on an Illumina HiSeq 2000. Mother and child libraries were prepared a month apart and sequenced in separate runs to prevent cross-contamination. Each donor had between 500,000 and 2,000,000 distinct TCR beta clonotypes identified. Naive TCR beta clonotypes were estimated from low-frequency clonotypes matched to each donor's FACS-determined naive share, without sorting.

The V and J segments used are TRBV12-3 or TRBV12-4 and TRBJ2-1; no D gene call is confident. Sample: blood. The source is a boy between 2 and 10 years old in good health. The sequence in DNA is TGTGCCAGCAGTTTATTTGGAAATGAGCAGTTCTTC. It is translated as CASSLFGNEQFF.